Included here is one T cell receptor (beta chain) sequence, with context. These data come from a study of blood T cell repertoires in COVID-19. The assay was immunoSEQ multiplex PCR, and TCRdb's table has in-frame clones only and misses some. The sample gives about 200,000 clones, around 90% of which show up once; less than 1.5% is in the top ten. Individuals drawn from about 26 US areas were roughly 18 to 89 years old. Two negative PCRs, clearance, or symptom resolution characterized the recovered Cohort 3 donors. CDR3 length equals 14 residues. Looked up from germline, CDR1 is SGHNT and CDR2 is YENEEA. V lost 7 bases, J lost 6 bases, and 5 bases stayed unmatched.

The chain carries TRBV11-3 and TRBJ2-2; 10 bases are shared with TRBD2. Sequenced: PBMCs or T cells enriched from blood (not recorded which). The sequence was collected from a man aged 25-40 years who had recovered from COVID-19. CDR3 loop: CASKKLAGSGELFF. DNA of the CDR3: TGTGCCAGCAAGAAACTAGCGGGATCCGGGGAGCTGTTTTTT.